Each of the 24 T cell receptor beta chains below was sequenced from the same sample in a study of neoadjuvant nivolumab and ipilimumab in lung cancer. TCRdb's copy holds only in-frame clones and misses some; the assay was immunoSEQ multiplex PCR. Of over 25,000 clones in the sample, roughly 90% were seen once. The starting material was peripheral blood, obtained after neoadjuvant nivolumab, alone or with ipilimumab, at or shortly before surgery. Receptors were obtained from an adult with non-small cell lung cancer.

This chain uses TRBV2 with TRBJ2-2, with a possible D match to TRBD2 (5 bases). The CDR3 consists of 15 residues. V dropped 6 bases and J dropped 1 base, with 12 bases sitting between them. From germline, CDR1 is SNHLY and CDR2 FYNNEI. CDR3: CASREAGMNTGELFF. As DNA, the CDR3 is TGTGCCAGCAGGGAGGCAGGCATGAACACCGGGGAGCTGTTTTTT.

The chain combines TRBV9 with TRBJ1-2, with D uncertain. Trimming removed 0 bases from V and 7 bases from J, with 7 bases in between. The germline V gene has CDR1 SGDLS and CDR2 YYNGEE. The CDR3 spans 12 residues. The CDR3 sequence: CASSVGDSGYTF. In nucleotides, the CDR3 is TGTGCCAGCAGCGTAGGCGACTCTGGCTACACCTTC.

The chain carries TRBV5-1 and TRBJ2-7, with 9 bases matching TRBD1. CDR3 length: 14 amino acids. With 4 bases clipped from V and 4 bases from J, the junction kept 6 bases outside the gene matches. CDR1 is SGHRS, CDR2 YFSETQ, per germline. CDR3 DNA sequence: TGCGCCAGCAGCACTGACAGGGGGGGGTACGAGCAGTACTTC. Its translation is CASSTDRGGYEQYF.

This sequence joins TRBV29-1 and TRBJ2-3; D possibly matches TRBD1 or TRBD2 (7 bases each). The CDR3 length is 12 residues. V was pared by 5 bases and J by 4 bases, with 10 bases between. Per the germline V gene, CDR1 is SQVTM and CDR2 is ANQGSEA. The CDR3 DNA is TGCAGCGTTCAGGGGGGGGCAGATACGCAGTATTTT. This encodes CSVQGGADTQYF.

The V call is TRBV18, the J call TRBJ2-5; TRBD2 matches 8 bases. Germline loops: CDR1 KGHSH, CDR2 LQKENI. V shed 3 bases and J 6 bases; nucleotides not matched to a gene: 3. CDR3 length: 13 residues. The CDR3 sequence: CASSPGGAKTQYF. DNA of the CDR3: TGTGCCAGCTCACCCGGGGGGGCTAAGACCCAGTACTTC.

V and J are TRBV18 and TRBJ1-5, with D perhaps TRBD1 (5 bases). Germline loops: CDR1 KGHSH, CDR2 LQKENI. V was shortened by 1 base and J by 0 bases, with 10 bases between the two germline ends. CDR3 length equals 16 residues. This chain's CDR3 is CASSPRGGDSNQPQHF. The CDR3 region has the DNA TGTGCCAGCTCACCACGGGGCGGAGATAGCAATCAGCCCCAGCATTTT.

The chain couples TRBV5-1 to TRBJ2-5; 12 nucleotides align to TRBD2. This CDR3 comprises 16 residues. The V segment lost 4 bases and the J segment 2 bases; nucleotides outside the gene matches: 6. The germline V gene encodes CDR1 SGHRS and CDR2 YFSETQ. CDR3 in amino acids: CASSLGLAGQQETQYF. The CDR3 DNA reads as TGCGCCAGCAGCCTTGGACTAGCGGGACAACAAGAGACCCAGTACTTC.

This chain uses TRBV6-1 with TRBJ2-7; 9 bases are shared with TRBD2. The germline gives CDR1 MNHNS, CDR2 SASEGT. V was pared by 7 bases and J by 3 bases, with 7 bases of the junction left unmatched. This CDR3 has 14 amino acids. CDR3 sequence: CASTTLAGIYEQYF. The DNA of the CDR3 is TGTGCCAGCACAACCCTAGCGGGAATCTACGAGCAGTACTTC.

The chain recombines TRBV10-2 with TRBJ2-7; the D gene is possibly TRBD1 (6 bases). The CDR3 totals 13 residues. Per the germline V gene, CDR1 is WSHSY and CDR2 is SAAADI. Trimming took off 6 bases at V and 3 bases at J, with 12 bases between the two ends. CDR3 DNA sequence: TGCGCCAGCAGCTCGAGGGGGAACTACGAGCAGTACTTC. It is translated as CASSSRGNYEQYF.

The rearrangement uses TRBV11-2 and TRBJ1-2; weak D call: TRBD1 (5 bases). The ends were cut back, 1 base at V and 4 bases at J, with 13 bases in the middle. The CDR3 length is 15 residues. Germline V gene lookup returns CDR1 SGHAT and CDR2 FQNNGV. CDR3: CASSLGRGAGYGYTF. The DNA of the CDR3 is TGTGCCAGCAGCTTAGGAAGGGGCGCAGGCTATGGCTACACCTTC.

The V gene is TRBV2, the J gene TRBJ2-7; no definite D call. The V gene's germline CDR1 is SNHLY and CDR2 FYNNEI. This CDR3 region has 12 residues. The V end was cut by 4 bases, the J end by 1 base, with 5 bases between. CDR3 nucleotide sequence: TGTGCCAGCAGTGTTCTATCCTACGAGCAGTACTTC. Translation gives CASSVLSYEQYF.

V is TRBV18 and J is TRBJ2-3, with TRBD2 matching over 10 bases. The CDR3 extends over 15 amino acids. After removal of 4 bases from V and 3 bases from J, the junction contained 4 bases not matched to a gene. In germline, CDR1 is KGHSH, CDR2 LQKENI. The CDR3 nucleotides read TGTGCCAGCTCACTGGGACTAGCGACAACAGATACGCAGTATTTT. Amino acids: CASSLGLATTDTQYF.

V is TRBV5-6 and J is TRBJ2-7, with TRBD1 identical over 10 bases. Germline CDR1 is SGHDT and CDR2 is YYEEEE. This CDR3 region has 15 residues. The V and J ends lost 2 bases and 1 base, in that order; junction bases with no gene match: 3. The CDR3 DNA sequence: TGTGCCAGCAGCTTTTGGGACAGGGGATCCTACGAGCAGTACTTC. Protein: CASSFWDRGSYEQYF.

CDR3 sequence (DNA): TGTGCCAGCAGCCAAGATATTCGACACAAGATGCTTTTCTTT. Translated: CASSQDIRHKMLFF. The rearrangement links TRBV14 to TRBJ1-1; no definite D call. Trimming shortened V by 0 bases and J by 13 bases, and 18 bases separated the two germline ends. The CDR3 is 14 residues long. Looked up from germline, CDR1 is SGHDN and CDR2 is FVKESK.

To note about this clone: Germline and junction disagree at one end, which may indicate a read error. The V call is TRBV13, the J call TRBJ2-1; D ambiguous. CDR3 length equals 12 residues. Germline V gene lookup returns CDR1 PRHDT and CDR2 FYEKMQ (reference sequence). CDR3 protein: CASRLVGHEQFF. The CDR3, as DNA: TGTGCCAGCAGATTAGTAGGGCATGAGCAGTTCTTC.

Turning to this clone: The conserved closing phenylalanine or tryptophan is absent in this CDR3, likely reflecting a read error. The limits of the CDR3 on the DNA are not certain, so only TCRdb's listed CDR3 is given. The chain uses TRBV11-3 and TRBJ2-3; the DNA was not used to check the table's D call, TRBD2. The CDR3 region is 14 residues in length, termini included. Germline loops: CDR1 SGHNT, CDR2 YENEEA. CDR3 sequence reads: CASSLECSGRARVS.

The chain combines TRBV18 with TRBJ2-3, with 9 bases lining up with TRBD1. Per germline, CDR1 KGHSH and CDR2 LQKENI. CDR3 length: 17 amino acids. V lost 3 bases to trimming and J lost 2 bases; unmatched junction nucleotides: 9. CDR3 amino acids: CASSPRQGGAYTDTQYF. In DNA, the CDR3 is TGTGCCAGCTCACCCCGACAGGGGGGAGCCTACACAGATACGCAGTATTTT.

J is TRBJ2-3 and V is TRBV5-1; TRBD1 or TRBD2 may be the D gene (5 bases each). Germline CDR1 and CDR2: SGHRS and YFSETQ. V lost 4 bases and J 2 bases, leaving 14 bases between the germline ends. The CDR3 runs 15 residues. The CDR3 DNA follows: TGCGCCAGCAGCGCCCGAGGGGTATCCACAGATACGCAGTATTTT. It encodes CASSARGVSTDTQYF.

This clone is a singleton in its sample. The chain has TRBV7-3 and TRBJ2-1, with D maybe TRBD1 (6 bases). Trimming removed 5 bases from V and 2 bases from J, with 16 bases in between. Germline V gene sequence: CDR1 SGHTA, CDR2 FQGTGA. The CDR3 sequence is 16 residues long. In nucleotides, the CDR3 is TGTGCCAGCAGCCTGCAGGGGACGAGCCCCTACAATGAGCAGTTCTTC. Translation: CASSLQGTSPYNEQFF. Drawing the rest from reference TRBV7-3 and TRBJ2-1, the complete variable domain is GAGVSQTPSNKVTEKGKYVELRCDPISGHTALYWYRQSLGQGPEFLIYFQGTGAADDSGLPNDRFFAVRPEGSVSTLKIQRTERGDSAVYLCASSLQGTSPYNEQFFGPGTRLTVL.

The chain couples TRBV9 to TRBJ2-4, with D tentatively TRBD1 or TRBD2 (5 bases each). V lost 3 bases to trimming and J lost 7 bases, with 11 bases between them. Germline values: CDR1 SGDLS, CDR2 YYNGEE. CDR3 length: 13 residues. The CDR3 DNA sequence: TGTGCCAGCAGCGGCCGAGAGGGGAACATTCAGTACTTC. As protein: CASSGREGNIQYF. The full variable domain, completed using reference TRBV9 and TRBJ2-4, is DSGVTQTPKHLITATGQRVTLRCSPRSGDLSVYWYQQSLDQGLQFLIQYYNGEERAKGNILERFSAQQFPDLHSELNLSSLELGDSALYFCASSGREGNIQYFGAGTRLSVL.

The chain has TRBV5-1 and TRBJ1-1; a weak D match, TRBD1 (6 bases). Trimming cost V 0 bases and J 3 bases, with 9 bases left between them. The germline V gene encodes CDR1 SGHRS and CDR2 YFSETQ. The CDR3 is made up of 14 amino acids. The CDR3 nucleotides read TGCGCCAGCAGCTTGGAGCAGGGGTACACTGAAGCTTTCTTT. This gives the protein CASSLEQGYTEAFF.

This chain links TRBV10-2 with TRBJ2-3; TRBD2 matches at 11 bases. There are 14 residues in the CDR3. CDR1 is WSHSY and CDR2 is SAAADI in the germline V gene. The ends lost 5 bases at V and 3 bases at J; junction bases unmatched: 1. As DNA, the CDR3 is TGCGCCAGCAGTCCTAGCGGGAGGACAGATACGCAGTATTTT. It encodes CASSPSGRTDTQYF.

The chain employs TRBV5-4 and TRBJ1-2; 10 bases map to TRBD1. Looked up from germline, CDR1 is SGHNT and CDR2 is YYREEE (reference sequence). CDR3 size: 16 residues. The trim removed 2 bases at V and 6 bases at J, leaving 10 bases unmatched. Here the CDR3 DNA reads TGTGCCAGCAGCTTTAGGGGGACAGGGGCCGCGAATGGCTACACCTTC. Amino acid sequence: CASSFRGTGAANGYTF.

This clone was counted a single time. This chain links TRBV6-1 with TRBJ2-3, with TRBD1 matching 8 bases. V was pared by 5 bases and J by 3 bases, with 7 bases of the junction left unmatched. The CDR3 loop spans 15 amino acids. From germline, CDR1 is MNHNS and CDR2 SASEGT. In DNA, the CDR3 is TGTGCCAGCAGTCCTCGGACAGGGAAGACAGATACGCAGTATTTT. Its translation: CASSPRTGKTDTQYF.